These 12 T cell receptor beta chains came from one sample sequenced in a study of blood T cells in healthy people across ages. The use of a sample-barcoded 5' primer and a J-beta primer mix characterized a second PCR of roughly 6 to 11 cycles. Each CDR3 protein is one row after TCRdb ran MiXCR on the 5' RACE reads. The sample includes about 900,000 distinct CDR3 sequences, 62% of them seen just once. Source material: blood. Receptors originate from a man younger than 45 in good health.

The rearrangement links TRBV20-1 to TRBJ2-1; 7 positions match TRBD1. The V segment lost 6 bases and the J segment 0 bases; nucleotides outside the gene matches: 8. Germline CDR1 DFQATT, CDR2 SNEGSKA (reference sequence). The CDR3 loop spans 15 amino acids. The CDR3 sequence: CSATGAWSSYNEQFF. The CDR3 DNA is TGCAGTGCAACAGGGGCGTGGAGCTCCTACAATGAGCAGTTCTTC.

This sequence joins TRBV6-6 and TRBJ2-3; no clear D gene. Germline loops: CDR1 MNHNY, CDR2 SVGAGI (reference sequence). The CDR3 runs 14 residues. V lost 2 bases and J 8 bases, leaving 14 bases between the germline ends. CDR3 sequence (DNA): TGTGCCAGCAGTTACGGCCAGACTGGCGGTACGCAGTATTTT. Its translation: CASSYGQTGGTQYF.

About this clonotype itself: Compared with germline, one end of the junction differs, possibly owing to a read error. The chain couples TRBV7-7 to TRBJ2-1; no definite D call. Germline CDR1 reads SSHAT; CDR2 reads FNYEAQ (reference sequence). The CDR3 runs to 15 residues. Here the CDR3 reads CASSEFIRANGEQFF. Here the CDR3 DNA reads TGTGCTAGCAGTGAATTTATCCGGGCGAACGGTGAGCAGTTCTTC.

The rearrangement joins TRBV20-1 to TRBJ2-5, with 11 bases aligning to TRBD2. CDR1 and CDR2 (germline): DFQATT, SNEGSKA (reference sequence). After removal of 5 bases from V and 5 bases from J, the junction contained 4 bases not matched to a gene. CDR3 size: 13 residues. The DNA of the CDR3 is TGCAGTGCTTCCCCTAGCGGGGGGGAGACCCAGTACTTC. It yields the protein CSASPSGGETQYF.

The chain is built from TRBV6-5 and TRBJ2-1; perhaps TRBD1 as D (5 bases). The CDR3 runs to 16 residues. Germline V gives CDR1 MNHEY, CDR2 SVGAGI. The V end lost 6 bases, the J end lost 0 bases, and 15 bases lay between the germline ends. The CDR3 spells CASRHRQFSSYNEQFF. Written as DNA, the CDR3 is TGTGCCAGCAGACACCGACAGTTTAGCTCCTACAATGAGCAGTTCTTC.

This clonotype was picked up a small number of times. The rearrangement links TRBV2 to TRBJ2-7, with a weak D call TRBD1 (6 bases). The germline CDR1 and CDR2 sequences are SNHLY and FYNNEI. The V gene lost 11 bases and the J gene lost 11 bases, with 22 bases spanning the gap. This CDR3 is built from 12 residues. CDR3 DNA sequence: TGTGCCGGAGCAGGGGATCTTGGGGCAGAGTACTTC. It translates to CAGAGDLGAEYF.

The V call is TRBV6-2 or TRBV6-3, the J call TRBJ2-1; TRBD2 is a possible D gene (6 bases). Trimming pared 6 bases from V and 13 bases from J, leaving 25 bases between. CDR1 is MNHEY and CDR2 is SVGEGT in the germline V gene. This CDR3 has 15 amino acids. CDR3 sequence reads: CASSSGGAYQETQFF. DNA of the CDR3: TGTGCCAGCAGCTCCGGGGGAGCGTACCAAGAGACCCAGTTCTTC.

CDR3 loop: CATSRDMWQGAREQYF. CDR3 nucleotides: TGTGCCACCAGCAGAGATATGTGGCAGGGGGCAAGAGAGCAGTACTTC. The rearrangement links TRBV15 to TRBJ2-4, with TRBD1 matching over 8 bases. Trimming cost V 0 bases and J 13 bases; bases outside gene matches: 14. CDR3 length: 16 amino acids. Germline CDR1 and CDR2: LNHNV and YYDKDF (reference sequence).

The chain combines TRBV11-3 with TRBJ2-3; TRBD2 is a possible D gene (5 bases). The V gene lost 1 base and the J gene lost 9 bases, with 17 bases spanning the gap. The V gene's germline CDR1 is SGHNT and CDR2 YENEEA. The CDR3 is 15 amino acids. CDR3 sequence reads: CASSLGRTGLGTQYF. In DNA form, the CDR3 reads TGTGCCAGCAGCTTAGGCCGGACTGGCCTCGGGACGCAGTATTTT.

This clonotype came up a few times. The chain uses TRBV4-3 and TRBJ2-3, with TRBD1 identical over 12 bases. The trim removed 2 bases at V and 3 bases at J, leaving 3 bases unmatched. The CDR3 is 16 amino acids. Looked up from germline, CDR1 is LGHNA and CDR2 is YSLEER. Here the CDR3 reads CASSQMGQGATDTQYF. As DNA, the CDR3 is TGCGCCAGCAGCCAAATGGGACAGGGGGCGACAGATACGCAGTATTTT.

This clonotype was counted between two and nine times. This chain joins TRBV7-9 and TRBJ1-2, with 9 positions matching TRBD1. Per germline, CDR1 SEHNR and CDR2 FQNEAQ (reference sequence). CDR3 length equals 15 residues. V lost 5 bases, J lost 6 bases, and 10 bases stayed unmatched. The CDR3 region is CASSVKTGGFDGYTF. In DNA form, the CDR3 reads TGTGCCAGCAGCGTCAAGACAGGGGGATTCGATGGCTACACCTTC.

The J gene is TRBJ2-7, the V gene TRBV4-3; TRBD2 agrees at 9 bases. The J call may be mistaken, given a closer DNA end match to TRBJ2-5. Germline V CDR1 and CDR2: LGHNA, YSLEER. The CDR3 is 16 amino acids. CDR3 nucleotides: TGCGCCAGCAGCCAGGACAGTGCGGGGGGGAAGGAGACCCAGTACTTC. Protein sequence: CASSQDSAGGKETQYF.